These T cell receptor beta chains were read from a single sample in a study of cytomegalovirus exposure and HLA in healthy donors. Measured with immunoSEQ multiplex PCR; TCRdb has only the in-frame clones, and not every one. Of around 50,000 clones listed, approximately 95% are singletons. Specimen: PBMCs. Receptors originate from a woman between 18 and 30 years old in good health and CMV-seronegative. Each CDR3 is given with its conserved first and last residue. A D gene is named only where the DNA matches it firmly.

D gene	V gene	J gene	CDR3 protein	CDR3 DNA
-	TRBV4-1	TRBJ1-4	CASSQVSQGNEKLFF	TGCGCCAGCAGCCAAGTTTCGCAGGGTAATGAAAAACTGTTTTTT
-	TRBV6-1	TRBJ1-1	CASSEMGGTEAFF	TGTGCCAGCAGTGAAATGGGGGGCACTGAAGCTTTCTTT
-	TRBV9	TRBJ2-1	CASSVDVSNEQFF	TGTGCCAGCAGCGTAGATGTATCGAATGAGCAGTTCTTC
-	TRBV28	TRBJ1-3	CASRLTGSGNTIYF	TGTGCCAGCAGACTTACAGGGTCTGGAAACACCATATATTTT
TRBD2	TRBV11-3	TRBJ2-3	CASSLRGTSVLDTQYF	TGTGCCAGTAGCCTGAGAGGGACTAGCGTTCTGGATACGCAGTATTTT
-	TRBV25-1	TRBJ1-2	CASSRGRTYGYTF	TGTGCCAGCAGTAGAGGGAGAACTTATGGCTACACCTTC
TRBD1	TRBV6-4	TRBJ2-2	CASSDGTDYTGELFF	TGTGCCAGCAGTGACGGGACAGACTACACCGGGGAGCTGTTTTTT
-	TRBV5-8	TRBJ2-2	CASSFYRVANTGELFF	TGTGCCAGCAGCTTTTATAGAGTCGCGAACACCGGGGAGCTGTTTTTT
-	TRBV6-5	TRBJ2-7	CASSYSAGREQYF	TGTGCCAGCAGTTACTCGGCAGGGAGGGAGCAGTACTTC
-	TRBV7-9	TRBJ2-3	CASSLSGETDTQYF	TGTGCCAGCAGCCTCAGTGGAGAAACAGATACGCAGTATTTT